This TCR beta chain was recorded in a study of CD8+ T cells in alopecia areata. Across the whole study: Those patients who were treated received oral tofacitinib, which was given at 5 to 10 mg twice daily for moderate-to-severe alopecia areata.

This clone has just a few counts. The antigen remains unidentified. This CDR3 spans 17 amino acids. The V gene's germline CDR1 is SGHRS and CDR2 YFSETQ. Trimming shortened V by 3 bases and J by 0 bases, and 16 bases separated the two germline ends. cDNA serving as the sequencing template came from extracted, reverse transcribed RNA. Profiling relied on immunoSEQ multiplex PCR, and the TCRdb table lists in-frame clones only, not all of them. The data show some 170,000 clones, approximately 52% seen once. This sample's treatment: oral pan-JAK inhibitor, 5-10 mg twice daily. Points from the study as a whole: Tofacitinib produced a significant decrease in scalp clonality and in expanded CD8+ clones among the top 100. TCR sharing across patients was less clear than in mice, possibly HLA-related.

The sequence came from a human donor with alopecia areata. V and J are TRBV5-1 and TRBJ1-3; a weak D match, TRBD1 (5 bases). The sequenced sample was CD4+ T cells sorted from blood, obtained at roughly week 58, from a patient treated with tofacitinib. CDR3 nucleotide sequence: TGCGCCAGCAGCTCTGGACGGGGACCGCCCTCTGGAAACACCATATATTTT. Protein: CASSSGRGPPSGNTIYF.